This TCR beta chain was observed in a study of control samples from healthy donors and cancer patients. The germline gives CDR1 SNHLY, CDR2 FYNNEI. Trimming pared 6 bases from V and 2 bases from J, leaving 16 bases between. The CDR3 extends over 15 amino acids. The assay was immunoSEQ multiplex PCR, and TCRdb's table has in-frame clones only and misses some. This table holds about 94,000 clones, 90% found once. The clonotype was recovered from a woman younger than 35 in good health. Sequencing was performed on blood. V is TRBV2 and J is TRBJ1-2; D is possibly TRBD1 (5 bases). CDR3 amino acids: CASRIDRGPNYGYTF. As DNA, the CDR3 is TGTGCCAGCAGGATCGACAGAGGACCCAACTATGGCTACACCTTC.